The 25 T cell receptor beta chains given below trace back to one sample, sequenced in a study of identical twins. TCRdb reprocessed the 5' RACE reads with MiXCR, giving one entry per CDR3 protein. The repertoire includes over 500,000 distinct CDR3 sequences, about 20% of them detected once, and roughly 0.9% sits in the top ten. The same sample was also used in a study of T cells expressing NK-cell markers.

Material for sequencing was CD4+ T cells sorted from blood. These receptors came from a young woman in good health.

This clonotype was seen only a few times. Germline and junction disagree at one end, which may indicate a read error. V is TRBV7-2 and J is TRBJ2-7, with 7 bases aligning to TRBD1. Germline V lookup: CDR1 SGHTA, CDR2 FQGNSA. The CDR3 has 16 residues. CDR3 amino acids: CASTLGYRQGSYEQYF. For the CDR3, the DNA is TGTGCCAGCACCTTAGGATACAGACAGGGCTCCTACGAGCAGTACTTC.

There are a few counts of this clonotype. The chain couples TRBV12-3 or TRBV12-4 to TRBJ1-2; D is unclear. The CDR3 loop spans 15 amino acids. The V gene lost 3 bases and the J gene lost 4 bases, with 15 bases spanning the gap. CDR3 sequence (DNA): TGTGCCAGCAGTTTTTTAGGGCGGGCGCGCTATGGCTACACCTTC. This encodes CASSFLGRARYGYTF.

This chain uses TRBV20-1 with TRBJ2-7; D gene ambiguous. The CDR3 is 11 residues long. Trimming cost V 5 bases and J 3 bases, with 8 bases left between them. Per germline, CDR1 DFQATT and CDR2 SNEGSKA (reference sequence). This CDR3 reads CSALVIYEQYF. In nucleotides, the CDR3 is TGCAGTGCTTTAGTAATCTACGAGCAGTACTTC.

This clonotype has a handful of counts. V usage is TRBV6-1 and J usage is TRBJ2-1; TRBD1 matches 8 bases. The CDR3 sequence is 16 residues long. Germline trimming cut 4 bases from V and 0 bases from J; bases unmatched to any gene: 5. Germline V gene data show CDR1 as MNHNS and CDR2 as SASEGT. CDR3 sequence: CASSGRTGSSYNEQFF. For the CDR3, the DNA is TGTGCCAGCAGTGGCAGGACAGGGAGCTCCTACAATGAGCAGTTCTTC.

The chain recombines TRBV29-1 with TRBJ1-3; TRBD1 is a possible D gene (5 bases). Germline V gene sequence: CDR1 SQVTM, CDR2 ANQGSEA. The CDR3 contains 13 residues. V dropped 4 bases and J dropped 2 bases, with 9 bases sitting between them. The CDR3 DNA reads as TGCAGCGTTGGCGCAGGGACTGGAAACACCATATATTTT. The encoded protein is CSVGAGTGNTIYF.

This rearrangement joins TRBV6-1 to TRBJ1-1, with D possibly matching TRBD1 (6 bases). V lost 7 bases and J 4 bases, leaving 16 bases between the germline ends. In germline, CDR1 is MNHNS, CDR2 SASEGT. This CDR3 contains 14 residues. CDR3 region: CASKPRQEGTEAFF. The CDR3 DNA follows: TGTGCCAGCAAGCCCCGACAGGAGGGCACTGAAGCTTTCTTT.

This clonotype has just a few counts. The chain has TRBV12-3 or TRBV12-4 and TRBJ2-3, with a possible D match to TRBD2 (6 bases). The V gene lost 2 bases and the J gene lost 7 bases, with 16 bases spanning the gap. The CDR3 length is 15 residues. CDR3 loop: CASSLKLGGANTQYF. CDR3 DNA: TGTGCCAGCAGTTTAAAGCTCGGCGGGGCGAATACGCAGTATTTT.

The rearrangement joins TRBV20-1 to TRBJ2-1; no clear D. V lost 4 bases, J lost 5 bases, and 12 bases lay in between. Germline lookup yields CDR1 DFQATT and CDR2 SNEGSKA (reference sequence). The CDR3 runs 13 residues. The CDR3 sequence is CSATRTYHNEQFF. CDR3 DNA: TGCAGTGCTACTCGGACGTACCACAATGAGCAGTTCTTC.

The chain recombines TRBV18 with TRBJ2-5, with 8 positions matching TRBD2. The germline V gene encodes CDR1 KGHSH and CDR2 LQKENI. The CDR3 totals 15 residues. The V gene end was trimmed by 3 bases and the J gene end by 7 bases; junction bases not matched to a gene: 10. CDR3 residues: CASSPAVAAGGTQYF. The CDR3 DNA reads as TGTGCCAGCTCACCGGCAGTAGCGGCGGGAGGGACCCAGTACTTC. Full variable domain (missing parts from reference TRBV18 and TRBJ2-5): NAGVMQNPRHLVRRRGQEARLRCSPMKGHSHVYWYRQLPEEGLKFMVYLQKENIIDESGMPKERFSAEFPKEGPSILRIQQVVRGDSAAYFCASSPAVAAGGTQYFGPGTRLLVL.

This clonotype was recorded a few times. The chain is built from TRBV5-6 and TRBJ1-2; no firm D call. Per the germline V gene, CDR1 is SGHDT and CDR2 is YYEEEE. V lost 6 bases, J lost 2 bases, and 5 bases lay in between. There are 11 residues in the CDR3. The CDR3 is CASKSNYGYTF. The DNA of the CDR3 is TGTGCCAGCAAGTCCAACTATGGCTACACCTTC. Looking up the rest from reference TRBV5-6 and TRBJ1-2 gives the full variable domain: DAGVTQSPTHLIKTRGQQVTLRCSPKSGHDTVSWYQQALGQGPQFIFQYYEEEERQRGNFPDRFSGHQFPNYSSELNVNALLLGDSALYLCASKSNYGYTFGSGTRLTVV.

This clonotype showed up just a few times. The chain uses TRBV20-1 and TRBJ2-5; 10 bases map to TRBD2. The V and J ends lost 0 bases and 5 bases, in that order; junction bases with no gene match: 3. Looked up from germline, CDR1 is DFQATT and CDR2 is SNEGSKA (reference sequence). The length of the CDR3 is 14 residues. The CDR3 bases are TGCAGTGCTAGAGATGCTAGCGGGAGTGAGACCCAGTACTTC. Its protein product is CSARDASGSETQYF.

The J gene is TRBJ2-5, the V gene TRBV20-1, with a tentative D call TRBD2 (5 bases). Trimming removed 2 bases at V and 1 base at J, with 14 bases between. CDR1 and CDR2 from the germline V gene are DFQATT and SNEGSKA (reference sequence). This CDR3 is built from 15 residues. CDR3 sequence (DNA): TGCAGTGCTAGACCGCCTAGCTGGACCCAAGAGACCCAGTACTTC. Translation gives CSARPPSWTQETQYF.

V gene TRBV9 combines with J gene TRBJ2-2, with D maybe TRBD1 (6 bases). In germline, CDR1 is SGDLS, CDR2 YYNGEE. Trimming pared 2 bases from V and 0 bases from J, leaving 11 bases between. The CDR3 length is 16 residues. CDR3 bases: TGTGCCAGCAGCGTTACCGGGACACCGAACACCGGGGAGCTGTTTTTT. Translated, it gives CASSVTGTPNTGELFF.

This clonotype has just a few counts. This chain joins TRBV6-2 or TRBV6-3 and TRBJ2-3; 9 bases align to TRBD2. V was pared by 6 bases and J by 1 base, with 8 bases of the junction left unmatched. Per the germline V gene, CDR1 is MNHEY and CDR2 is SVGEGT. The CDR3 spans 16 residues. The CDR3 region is CASRIYSGGRTDTQYF. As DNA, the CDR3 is TGTGCCAGCAGGATTTATAGCGGGGGCCGCACAGATACGCAGTATTTT.

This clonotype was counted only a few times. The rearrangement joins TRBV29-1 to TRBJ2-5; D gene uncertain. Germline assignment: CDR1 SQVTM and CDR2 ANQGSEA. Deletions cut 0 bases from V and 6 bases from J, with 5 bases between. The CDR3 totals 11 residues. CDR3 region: CSVEDFQTQYF. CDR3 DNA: TGCAGCGTTGAAGATTTTCAGACCCAGTACTTC.

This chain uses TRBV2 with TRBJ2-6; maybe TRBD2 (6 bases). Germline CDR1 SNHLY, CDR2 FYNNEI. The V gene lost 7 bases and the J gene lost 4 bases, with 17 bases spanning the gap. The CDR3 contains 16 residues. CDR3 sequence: CASTRISGVGANVLTF. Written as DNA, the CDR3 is TGTGCCAGCACCCGAATTTCGGGGGTCGGGGCCAACGTCCTGACTTTC.

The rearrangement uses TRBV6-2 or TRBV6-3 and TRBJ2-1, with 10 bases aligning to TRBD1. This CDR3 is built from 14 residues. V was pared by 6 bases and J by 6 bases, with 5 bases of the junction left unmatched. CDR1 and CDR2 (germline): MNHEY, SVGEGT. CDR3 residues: CASSRTGGSNEQFF. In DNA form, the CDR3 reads TGTGCCAGCAGCAGGACAGGGGGGAGCAATGAGCAGTTCTTC.

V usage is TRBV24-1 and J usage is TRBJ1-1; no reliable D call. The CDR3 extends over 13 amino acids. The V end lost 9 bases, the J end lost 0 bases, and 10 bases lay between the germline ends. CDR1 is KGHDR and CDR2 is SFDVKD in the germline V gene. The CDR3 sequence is CATVMGLNTEAFF. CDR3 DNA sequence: TGTGCCACCGTTATGGGGTTGAACACTGAAGCTTTCTTT.

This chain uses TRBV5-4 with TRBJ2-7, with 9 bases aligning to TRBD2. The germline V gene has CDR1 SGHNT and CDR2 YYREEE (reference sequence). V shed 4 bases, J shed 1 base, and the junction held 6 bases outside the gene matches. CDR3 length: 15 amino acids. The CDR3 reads CASSTTSGFSYEQYF. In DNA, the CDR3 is TGTGCCAGCAGCACTACTAGCGGGTTTTCCTACGAGCAGTACTTC.

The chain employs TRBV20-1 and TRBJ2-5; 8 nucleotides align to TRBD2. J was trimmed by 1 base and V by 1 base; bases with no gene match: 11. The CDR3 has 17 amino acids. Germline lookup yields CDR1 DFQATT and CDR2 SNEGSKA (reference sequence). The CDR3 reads CSARAYYVLAVQETQYF. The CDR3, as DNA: TGCAGTGCTAGAGCGTATTACGTACTAGCGGTCCAAGAGACCCAGTACTTC.

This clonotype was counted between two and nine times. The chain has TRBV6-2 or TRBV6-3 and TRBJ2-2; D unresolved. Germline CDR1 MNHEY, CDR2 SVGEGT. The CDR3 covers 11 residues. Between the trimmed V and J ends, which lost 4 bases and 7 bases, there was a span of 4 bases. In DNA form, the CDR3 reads TGTGCCAGCAGTTCCCACGGGGAGCTGTTTTTT. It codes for CASSSHGELFF.

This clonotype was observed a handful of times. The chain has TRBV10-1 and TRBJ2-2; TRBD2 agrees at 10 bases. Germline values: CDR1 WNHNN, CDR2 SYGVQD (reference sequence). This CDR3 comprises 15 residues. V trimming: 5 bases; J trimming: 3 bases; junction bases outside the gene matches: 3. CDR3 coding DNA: TGCGCCAGCAGTCCAAGCGGGAGGGACACCGGGGAGCTGTTTTTT. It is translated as CASSPSGRDTGELFF.

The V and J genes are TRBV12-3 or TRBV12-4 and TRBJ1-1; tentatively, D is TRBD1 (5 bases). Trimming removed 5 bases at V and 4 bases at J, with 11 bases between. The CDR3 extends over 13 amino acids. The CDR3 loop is CASSPLQGTEAFF. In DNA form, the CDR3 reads TGTGCCAGCAGTCCCCTGCAGGGCACTGAAGCTTTCTTT.

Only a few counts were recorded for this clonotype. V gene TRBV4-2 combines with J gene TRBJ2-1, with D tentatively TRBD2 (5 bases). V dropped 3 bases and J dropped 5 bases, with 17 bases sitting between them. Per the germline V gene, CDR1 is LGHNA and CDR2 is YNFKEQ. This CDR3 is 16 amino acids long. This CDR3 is CASSHEALARDNEQFF. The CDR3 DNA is TGTGCCAGCAGCCATGAAGCTCTAGCTAGGGACAATGAGCAGTTCTTC.

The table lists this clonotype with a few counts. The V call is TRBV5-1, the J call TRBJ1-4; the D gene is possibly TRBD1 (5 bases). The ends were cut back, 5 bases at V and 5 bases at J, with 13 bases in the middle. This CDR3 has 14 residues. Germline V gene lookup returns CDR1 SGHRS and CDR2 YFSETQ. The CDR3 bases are TGCGCCAGCAGGCCCGGGACGGCGAATGAAAAACTGTTTTTT. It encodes CASRPGTANEKLFF.